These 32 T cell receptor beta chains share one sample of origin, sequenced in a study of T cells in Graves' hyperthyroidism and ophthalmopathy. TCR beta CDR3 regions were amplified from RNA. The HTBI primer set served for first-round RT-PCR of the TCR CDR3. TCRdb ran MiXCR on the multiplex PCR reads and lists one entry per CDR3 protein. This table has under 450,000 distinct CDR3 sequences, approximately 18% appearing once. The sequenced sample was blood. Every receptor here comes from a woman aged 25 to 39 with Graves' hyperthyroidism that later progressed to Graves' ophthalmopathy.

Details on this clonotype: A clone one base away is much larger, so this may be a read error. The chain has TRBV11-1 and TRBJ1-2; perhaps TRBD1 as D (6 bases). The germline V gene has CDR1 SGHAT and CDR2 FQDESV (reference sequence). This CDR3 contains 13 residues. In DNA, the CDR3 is TGTGCCAGCGGCGAACAGGGTATTGATGGCAACACCTTC. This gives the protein CASGEQGIDGNTF.

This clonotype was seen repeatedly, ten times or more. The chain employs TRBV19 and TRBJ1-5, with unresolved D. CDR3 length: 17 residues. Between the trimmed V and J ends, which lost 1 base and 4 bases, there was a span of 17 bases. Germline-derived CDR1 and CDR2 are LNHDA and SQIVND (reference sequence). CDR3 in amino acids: CASSIGYRGVRNQPQHF. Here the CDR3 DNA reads TGTGCCAGTAGTATAGGGTACCGGGGAGTGCGTAATCAGCCCCAGCATTTT. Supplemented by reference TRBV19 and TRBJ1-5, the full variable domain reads DGGITQSPKYLFRKEGQNVTLSCEQNLNHDAMYWYRQDPGQGLRLIYYSQIVNDFQKGDIAEGYSVSREKKESFPLTVTSAQKNPTAFYLCASSIGYRGVRNQPQHFGDGTRLSIL.

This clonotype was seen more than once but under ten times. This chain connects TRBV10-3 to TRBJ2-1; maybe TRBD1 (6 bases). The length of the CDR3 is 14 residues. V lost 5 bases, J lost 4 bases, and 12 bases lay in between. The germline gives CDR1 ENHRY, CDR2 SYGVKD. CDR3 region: CAISSGTNYNEQFF. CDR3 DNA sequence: TGTGCCATCAGTTCCGGGACAAATTACAATGAGCAGTTCTTC.

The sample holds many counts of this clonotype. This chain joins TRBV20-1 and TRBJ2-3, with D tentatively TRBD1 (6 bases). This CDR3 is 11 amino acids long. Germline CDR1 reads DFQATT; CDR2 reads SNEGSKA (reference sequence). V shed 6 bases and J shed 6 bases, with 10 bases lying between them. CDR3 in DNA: TGCAGTGCCTCGAGGGGGGATACGCAGTATTTT. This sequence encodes CSASRGDTQYF.

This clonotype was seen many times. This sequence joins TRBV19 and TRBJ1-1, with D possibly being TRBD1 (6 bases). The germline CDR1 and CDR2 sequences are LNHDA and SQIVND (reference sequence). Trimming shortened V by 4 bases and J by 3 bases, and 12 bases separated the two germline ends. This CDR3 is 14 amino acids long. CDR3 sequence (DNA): TGTGCCAGTAGTAACCGGGACACCTACACTGAAGCTTTCTTT. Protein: CASSNRDTYTEAFF.

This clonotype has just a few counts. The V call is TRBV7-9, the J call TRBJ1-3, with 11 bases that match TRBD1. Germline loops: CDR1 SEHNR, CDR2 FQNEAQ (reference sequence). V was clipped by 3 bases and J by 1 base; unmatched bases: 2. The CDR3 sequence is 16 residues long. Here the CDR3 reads CASSLGQGDSGNTIYF. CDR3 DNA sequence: TGTGCCAGCAGCTTGGGACAGGGGGATTCTGGAAACACCATATATTTT.

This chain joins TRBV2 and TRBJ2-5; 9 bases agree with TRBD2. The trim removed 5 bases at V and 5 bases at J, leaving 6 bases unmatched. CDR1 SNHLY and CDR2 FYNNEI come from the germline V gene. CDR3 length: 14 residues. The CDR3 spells CASSSSGGMETQYF. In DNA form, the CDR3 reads TGTGCCAGCAGTAGTAGCGGGGGTATGGAGACCCAGTACTTC.

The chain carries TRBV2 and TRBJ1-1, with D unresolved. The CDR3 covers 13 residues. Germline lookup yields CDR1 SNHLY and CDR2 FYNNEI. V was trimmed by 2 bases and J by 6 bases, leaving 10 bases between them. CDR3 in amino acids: CASSEWSSSEAFF. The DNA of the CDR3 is TGTGCCAGCAGTGAATGGTCGAGTTCTGAAGCTTTCTTT.

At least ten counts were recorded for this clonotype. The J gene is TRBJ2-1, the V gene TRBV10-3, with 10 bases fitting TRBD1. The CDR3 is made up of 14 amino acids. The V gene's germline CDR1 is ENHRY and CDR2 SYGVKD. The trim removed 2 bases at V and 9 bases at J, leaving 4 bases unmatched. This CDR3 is CAISEDRGPSEQFF. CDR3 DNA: TGTGCCATCAGTGAGGACAGGGGGCCCAGTGAGCAGTTCTTC.

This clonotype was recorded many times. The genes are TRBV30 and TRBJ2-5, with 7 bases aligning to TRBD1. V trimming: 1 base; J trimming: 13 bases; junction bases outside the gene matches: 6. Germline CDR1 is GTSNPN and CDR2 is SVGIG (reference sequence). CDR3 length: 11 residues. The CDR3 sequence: CAWSGADRSYF. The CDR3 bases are TGTGCCTGGAGTGGGGCGGACAGGTCGTACTTC.

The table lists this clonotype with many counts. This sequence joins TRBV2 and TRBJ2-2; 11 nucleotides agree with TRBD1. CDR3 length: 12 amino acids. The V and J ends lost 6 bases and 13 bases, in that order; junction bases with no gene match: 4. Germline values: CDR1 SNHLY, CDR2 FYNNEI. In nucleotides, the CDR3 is TGTGCCAGCAGGCCGGACAGGGGGCCGCTGTTTTTT. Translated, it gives CASRPDRGPLFF.

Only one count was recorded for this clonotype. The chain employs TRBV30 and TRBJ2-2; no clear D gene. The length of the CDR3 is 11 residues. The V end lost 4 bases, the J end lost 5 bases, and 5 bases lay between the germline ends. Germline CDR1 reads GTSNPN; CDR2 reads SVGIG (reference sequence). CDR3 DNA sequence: TGTGCCTGGAAATTTACCGGGGAGCTGTTTTTT. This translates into CAWKFTGELFF. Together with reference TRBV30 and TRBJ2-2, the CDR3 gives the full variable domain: SQTIHQWPATLVQPVGSPLSLECTVEGTSNPNLYWYRQAAGRGLQLLFYSVGIGQISSEVPQNLSASRPQDRQFILSSKKLLLSDSGFYLCAWKFTGELFFGEGSRLTVL.

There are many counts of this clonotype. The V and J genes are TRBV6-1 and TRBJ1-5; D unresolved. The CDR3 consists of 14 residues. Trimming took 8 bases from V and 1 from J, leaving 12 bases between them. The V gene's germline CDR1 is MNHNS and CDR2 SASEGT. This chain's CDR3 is CASRDTLSNQPQHF. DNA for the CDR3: TGTGCCAGCCGGGATACATTGAGCAATCAGCCCCAGCATTTT.

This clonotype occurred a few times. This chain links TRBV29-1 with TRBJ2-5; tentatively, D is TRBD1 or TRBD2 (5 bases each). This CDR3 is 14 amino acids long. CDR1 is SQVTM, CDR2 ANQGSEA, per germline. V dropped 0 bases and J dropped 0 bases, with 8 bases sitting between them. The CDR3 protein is CSVEDPGHQETQYF. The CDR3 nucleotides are TGCAGCGTTGAAGACCCGGGACACCAAGAGACCCAGTACTTC.

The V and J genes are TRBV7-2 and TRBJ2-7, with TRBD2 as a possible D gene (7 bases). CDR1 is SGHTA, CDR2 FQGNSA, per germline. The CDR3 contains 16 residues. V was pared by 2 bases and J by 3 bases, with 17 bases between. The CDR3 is CASSLSGGGSYYEQYF. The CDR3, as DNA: TGTGCCAGCAGCTTATCGGGGGGCGGGAGTTACTACGAGCAGTACTTC.

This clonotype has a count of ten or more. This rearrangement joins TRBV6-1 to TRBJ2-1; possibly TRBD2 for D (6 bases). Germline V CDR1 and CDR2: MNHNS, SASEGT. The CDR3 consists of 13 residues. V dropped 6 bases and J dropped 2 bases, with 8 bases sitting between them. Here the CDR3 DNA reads TGTGCCAGCAGACTAGCAGCCTACAATGAGCAGTTCTTC. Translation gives CASRLAAYNEQFF.

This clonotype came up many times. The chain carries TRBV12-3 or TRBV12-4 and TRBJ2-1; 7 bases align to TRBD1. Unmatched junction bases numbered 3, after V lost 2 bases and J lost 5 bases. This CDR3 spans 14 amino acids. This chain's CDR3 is CASSLWDRDNEQFF. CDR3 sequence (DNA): TGTGCCAGCAGTTTATGGGACAGAGACAATGAGCAGTTCTTC.

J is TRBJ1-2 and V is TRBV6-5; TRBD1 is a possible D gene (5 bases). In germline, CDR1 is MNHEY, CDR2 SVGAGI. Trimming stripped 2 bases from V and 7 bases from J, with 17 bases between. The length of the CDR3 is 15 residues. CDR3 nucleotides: TGTGCCAGCAGTTACACGGAGTTGGGGGGGACTGGCTACACCTTC. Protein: CASSYTELGGTGYTF.

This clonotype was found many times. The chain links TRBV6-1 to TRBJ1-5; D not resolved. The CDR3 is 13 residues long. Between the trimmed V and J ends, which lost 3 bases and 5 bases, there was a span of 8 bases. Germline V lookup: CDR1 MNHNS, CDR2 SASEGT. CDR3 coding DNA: TGTGCCAGCAGTGACGGCGTCGATCAGCCCCAGCATTTT. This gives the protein CASSDGVDQPQHF.

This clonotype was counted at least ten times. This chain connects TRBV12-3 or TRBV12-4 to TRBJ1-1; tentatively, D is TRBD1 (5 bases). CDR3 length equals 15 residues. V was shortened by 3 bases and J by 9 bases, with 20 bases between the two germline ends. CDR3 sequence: CASSFPSDSPSKAFF. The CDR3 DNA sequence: TGTGCCAGCAGTTTCCCCTCAGACAGCCCCAGCAAAGCTTTCTTT.

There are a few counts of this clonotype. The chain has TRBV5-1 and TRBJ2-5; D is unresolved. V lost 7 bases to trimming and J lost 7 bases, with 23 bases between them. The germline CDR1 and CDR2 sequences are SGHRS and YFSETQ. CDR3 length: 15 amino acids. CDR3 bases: TGCGCCAGCCGAAAAGAAAACAGCATCGTCGGGACCCAGTACTTC. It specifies CASRKENSIVGTQYF.

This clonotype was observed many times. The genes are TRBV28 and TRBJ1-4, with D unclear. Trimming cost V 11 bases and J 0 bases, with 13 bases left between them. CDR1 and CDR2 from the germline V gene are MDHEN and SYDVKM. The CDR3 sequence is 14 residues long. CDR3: CAAGETATNEKLFF. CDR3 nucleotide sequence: TGTGCCGCCGGCGAAACAGCAACTAATGAAAAACTGTTTTTT.

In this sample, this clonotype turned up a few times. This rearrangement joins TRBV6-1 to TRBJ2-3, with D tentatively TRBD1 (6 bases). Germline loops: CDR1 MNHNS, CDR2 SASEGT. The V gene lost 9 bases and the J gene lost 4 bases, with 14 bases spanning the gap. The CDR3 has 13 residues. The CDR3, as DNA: TGTGCCAGTCACCAGGGGAACGCAGATACGCAGTATTTT. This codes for CASHQGNADTQYF.

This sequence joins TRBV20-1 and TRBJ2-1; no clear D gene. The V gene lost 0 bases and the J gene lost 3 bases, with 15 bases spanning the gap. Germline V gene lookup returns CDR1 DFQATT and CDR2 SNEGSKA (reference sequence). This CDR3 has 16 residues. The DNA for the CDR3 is TGCAGTGCTAGAGATCGCTCTCGGCTATACTACAATGAGCAGTTCTTC. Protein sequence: CSARDRSRLYYNEQFF.

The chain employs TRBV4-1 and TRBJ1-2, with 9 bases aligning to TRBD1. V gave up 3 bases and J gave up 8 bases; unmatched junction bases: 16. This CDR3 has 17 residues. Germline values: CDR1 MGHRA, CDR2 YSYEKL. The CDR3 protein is CASSQTPLRTGELGYTF. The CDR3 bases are TGCGCCAGCAGCCAGACCCCACTCCGGACAGGGGAATTGGGCTACACCTTC.

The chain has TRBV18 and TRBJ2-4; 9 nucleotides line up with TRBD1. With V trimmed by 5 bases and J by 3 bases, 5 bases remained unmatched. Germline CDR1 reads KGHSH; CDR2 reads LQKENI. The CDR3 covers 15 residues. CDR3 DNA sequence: TGTGCCAGCTCAGCCGGGACAGGGTTCAAAAACATTCAGTACTTC. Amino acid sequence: CASSAGTGFKNIQYF. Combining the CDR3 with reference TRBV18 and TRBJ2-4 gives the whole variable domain NAGVMQNPRHLVRRRGQEARLRCSPMKGHSHVYWYRQLPEEGLKFMVYLQKENIIDESGMPKERFSAEFPKEGPSILRIQQVVRGDSAAYFCASSAGTGFKNIQYFGAGTRLSVL.

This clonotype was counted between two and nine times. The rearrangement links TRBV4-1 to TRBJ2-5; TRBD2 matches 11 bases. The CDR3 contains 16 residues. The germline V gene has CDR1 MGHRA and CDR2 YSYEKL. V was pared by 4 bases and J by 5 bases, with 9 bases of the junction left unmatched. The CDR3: CASSRLAGGAQETQYF. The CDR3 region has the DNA TGCGCCAGCAGCCGGCTAGCGGGGGGCGCTCAGGAGACCCAGTACTTC.

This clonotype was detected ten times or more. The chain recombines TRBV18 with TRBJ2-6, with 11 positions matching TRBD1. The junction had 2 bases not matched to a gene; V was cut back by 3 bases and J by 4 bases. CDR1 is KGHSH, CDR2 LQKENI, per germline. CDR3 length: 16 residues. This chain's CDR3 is CASSPDRGRGANVLTF. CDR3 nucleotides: TGTGCCAGCTCACCGGACAGGGGGCGAGGGGCCAACGTCCTGACTTTC.

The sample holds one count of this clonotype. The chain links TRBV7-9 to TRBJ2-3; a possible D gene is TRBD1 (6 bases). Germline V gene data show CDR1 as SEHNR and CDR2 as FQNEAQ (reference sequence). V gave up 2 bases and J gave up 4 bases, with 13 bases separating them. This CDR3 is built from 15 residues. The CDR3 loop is CASSLRGDIPDTQYF. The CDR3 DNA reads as TGTGCCAGCAGCTTAAGAGGGGACATCCCAGATACGCAGTATTTT.

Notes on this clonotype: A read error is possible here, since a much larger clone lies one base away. The CDR3 reads CSASHYLTGEPFF. CDR3 coding DNA: TGCAGCGCGAGCCATTATTTGACCGGGGAGCCGTTTTTT. The chain employs TRBV29-1 and TRBJ2-2; possibly TRBD2 for D (5 bases). The CDR3 runs to 13 residues. Germline V lookup: CDR1 SQVTM, CDR2 ANQGSEA.

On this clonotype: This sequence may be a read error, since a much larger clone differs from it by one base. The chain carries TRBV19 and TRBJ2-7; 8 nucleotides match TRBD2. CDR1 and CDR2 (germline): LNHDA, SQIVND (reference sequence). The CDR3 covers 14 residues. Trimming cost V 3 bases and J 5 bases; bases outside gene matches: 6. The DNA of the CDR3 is TGTGCCAGTAGTATCGAAGCGGGAGTTAACGAGCAGTACTTC. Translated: CASSIEAGVNEQYF.

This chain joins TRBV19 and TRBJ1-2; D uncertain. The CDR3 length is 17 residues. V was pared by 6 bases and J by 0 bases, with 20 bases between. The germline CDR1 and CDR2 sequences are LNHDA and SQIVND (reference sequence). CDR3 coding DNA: TGTGCCAGTAGCCCCGCCCGGGTGGAAAACCCTAACTATGGCTACACCTTC. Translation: CASSPARVENPNYGYTF.